One sample yielded the 28 T cell receptor beta chains listed below, sequenced in a study of blood T cell repertoires in COVID-19. The data were produced by immunoSEQ multiplex PCR, yet TCRdb's version contains in-frame clones alone and is incomplete. The top ten clones hold around 8% of a sample with 150,000 to 200,000 clones, 82% of them seen once. The sequenced sample was peripheral blood. These receptors were collected from a woman aged 65 to 85 with acute or convalescent COVID-19.

As to this clone: This CDR3 is also generated by other DNA sequences in the sample. V is TRBV15 and J is TRBJ1-2, with D perhaps TRBD1 (6 bases). Germline CDR1 and CDR2: LNHNV and YYDKDF (reference sequence). The CDR3 sequence is 15 residues long. V lost 0 bases to trimming and J lost 4 bases, with 12 bases between them. CDR3 sequence reads: CATSRDRQGRYGYTF. The DNA of the CDR3 is TGTGCCACCAGCAGAGATCGCCAGGGGCGCTATGGCTACACCTTC.

The rearrangement links TRBV25-1 to TRBJ1-2; TRBD1 matches 7 bases. The CDR3 is 16 residues long. The junction had 8 bases not matched to a gene; V was cut back by 4 bases and J by 0 bases. Germline lookup yields CDR1 MGHDK and CDR2 SYGVNS. The chain's CDR3 is CASSGEAGTANYGYTF. CDR3 nucleotide sequence: TGTGCCAGCAGTGGAGAAGCCGGGACAGCTAACTATGGCTACACCTTC.

This chain connects TRBV10-3 to TRBJ2-3; D unclear. The CDR3 spans 12 residues. V lost 3 bases to trimming and J lost 3 bases, with 4 bases between them. Germline-derived CDR1 and CDR2 are ENHRY and SYGVKD. CDR3 coding DNA: TGTGCCATCAGTGATGAGACAGATACGCAGTATTTT. Residues: CAISDETDTQYF.

The chain combines TRBV29-1 with TRBJ2-1; 8 nucleotides match TRBD1. V trimming: 3 bases; J trimming: 4 bases; junction bases outside the gene matches: 2. Germline-derived CDR1 and CDR2 are SQVTM and ANQGSEA. The CDR3 has 13 amino acids. The CDR3 loop reads CSVETGAYNEQFF. CDR3 sequence (DNA): TGCAGCGTTGAGACAGGGGCTTACAATGAGCAGTTCTTC.

The CDR3 loop reads CASSQGGTSGPYTDTQYF. CDR3 bases: TGCGCCAGCAGCCAAGGGGGGACTAGCGGCCCGTACACAGATACGCAGTATTTT. The chain joins TRBV4-1 to TRBJ2-3; 11 nucleotides line up with TRBD2. The junction had 8 bases not matched to a gene; V was cut back by 1 base and J by 2 bases. Germline values: CDR1 MGHRA, CDR2 YSYEKL. CDR3 length: 18 amino acids.

CDR3 loop: CASSLVDRGRTEAFF. In DNA form, the CDR3 reads TGTGCCAGCAGCTTAGTGGACAGGGGGCGCACTGAAGCTTTCTTT. This rearrangement joins TRBV7-2 to TRBJ1-1; 11 nucleotides line up with TRBD1. J gave up 4 bases and V 1 base, and 2 bases lay outside the gene matches. CDR3 size: 15 residues. Germline assignment: CDR1 SGHTA and CDR2 FQGNSA. The complete variable domain, with remaining parts taken from reference TRBV7-2 and TRBJ1-1, reads GAGVSQSPSNKVTEKGKDVELRCDPISGHTALYWYRQSLGQGLEFLIYFQGNSAPDKSGLPSDRFSAERTGGSVSTLTIQRTQQEDSAVYLCASSLVDRGRTEAFFGQGTRLTVV.

Only a few counts were recorded for this clone. The rearrangement uses TRBV5-1 and TRBJ1-2; no clear D gene. V was cut by 3 bases and J by 7 bases, with 16 bases left in between. The germline V gene has CDR1 SGHRS and CDR2 YFSETQ. The CDR3 runs to 14 residues. CDR3 nucleotide sequence: TGCGCCAGCAGCTCTAGCGGGATACGGGGTGGCTACACCTTC. Translating it yields CASSSSGIRGGYTF. The whole variable domain, remainder taken from reference TRBV5-1 and TRBJ1-2, is KAGVTQTPRYLIKTRGQQVTLSCSPISGHRSVSWYQQTPGQGLQFLFEYFSETQRNKGNFPGRFSGRQFSNSRSEMNVSTLELGDSALYLCASSSSGIRGGYTFGSGTRLTVV.

This clone has just one count. This chain uses TRBV7-9 with TRBJ1-1, with TRBD1 matching 7 bases. The junction had 6 bases not matched to a gene; V was cut back by 5 bases and J by 0 bases. This CDR3 contains 15 residues. The germline V gene has CDR1 SEHNR and CDR2 FQNEAQ (reference sequence). The DNA for the CDR3 is TGTGCCAGCAGCAGAGGGGACAGCCTGAACACTGAAGCTTTCTTT. It yields the protein CASSRGDSLNTEAFF.

The chain uses TRBV7-2 and TRBJ1-3, with no clear D. Per germline, CDR1 SGHTA and CDR2 FQGNSA. CDR3 length: 16 amino acids. V gave up 2 bases and J gave up 0 bases, with 11 bases separating them. CDR3 DNA: TGTGCCAGCAGCTTATGGCGGGAAACCTCTGGAAACACCATATATTTT. Protein: CASSLWRETSGNTIYF.

The CDR3 DNA reads TGTGCCAGCAGCTTAACGGGGACAGTTAACACTGAAGCTTTCTTT. Translated: CASSLTGTVNTEAFF. The rearrangement uses TRBV7-3 and TRBJ1-1, with 7 bases lining up with TRBD1. The CDR3 has 15 amino acids. J gave up 2 bases and V 0 bases, and 3 bases lay outside the gene matches. CDR1 is SGHTA and CDR2 is FQGTGA in the germline V gene. The full variable domain, in which reference TRBV7-3 and TRBJ1-1 provide the parts outside the CDR3, is GAGVSQTPSNKVTEKGKYVELRCDPISGHTALYWYRQSLGQGPEFLIYFQGTGAADDSGLPNDRFFAVRPEGSVSTLKIQRTERGDSAVYLCASSLTGTVNTEAFFGQGTRLTVV.

The chain couples TRBV7-2 to TRBJ2-3; D unclear. The germline V and J ends were trimmed by 1 base and 1 base, with 12 bases remaining between them. The CDR3 is made up of 16 amino acids. Per the germline V gene, CDR1 is SGHTA and CDR2 is FQGNSA. CDR3 nucleotides: TGTGCCAGCAGCTTAGTCTACCGTCCGCGCACAGATACGCAGTATTTT. Translated: CASSLVYRPRTDTQYF.

The gene calls are TRBV7-3 and TRBJ2-3, with TRBD1 as a possible D gene (6 bases). Germline loops: CDR1 SGHTA, CDR2 FQGTGA. The CDR3 runs 14 residues. Trimming took off 0 bases at V and 6 bases at J, with 10 bases between the two ends. The DNA for the CDR3 is TGTGCCAGCAGCTTAACGGGGGCGGTGGATACGCAGTATTTT. This gives the protein CASSLTGAVDTQYF. Full variable domain (outside the CDR3, taken from reference TRBV7-3 and TRBJ2-3): GAGVSQTPSNKVTEKGKYVELRCDPISGHTALYWYRQSLGQGPEFLIYFQGTGAADDSGLPNDRFFAVRPEGSVSTLKIQRTERGDSAVYLCASSLTGAVDTQYFGPGTRLTVL.

This clone turned up a few times. J is TRBJ2-7 and V is TRBV27; 10 bases are a match to TRBD1. The CDR3 contains 18 residues. CDR1 and CDR2 from the germline V gene are MNHEY and SMNVEV (reference sequence). V was clipped by 5 bases and J by 2 bases; unmatched bases: 15. The CDR3 DNA is TGTGCCAGCAGTAGCAACCGGGACAGGGGTTTCAGGGCCTACGAGCAGTACTTC. The encoded protein is CASSSNRDRGFRAYEQYF.

V gene TRBV6-2 or TRBV6-3 combines with J gene TRBJ2-7, with a possible D match to TRBD2 (6 bases). Trimming removed 6 bases at V and 4 bases at J, with 19 bases between. Germline V lookup: CDR1 MNHEY, CDR2 SVGEGT. The CDR3 covers 15 residues. CDR3 nucleotides: TGTGCCAGCAGCCCTTACCGCGGGGCCGCGTACGAGCAGTACTTC. Amino acid sequence: CASSPYRGAAYEQYF.

This clone is a singleton in its sample. The V gene is TRBV3-1 (or the pseudogene TRBV3-2), the J gene TRBJ1-6; D is unresolved. Trimming removed 4 bases from V and 5 bases from J, with 15 bases in between. The germline CDR1 and CDR2 sequences are LGHDT and YNNKEL (reference sequence). This CDR3 has 16 amino acids. The CDR3 loop reads CASSPDAGSHNSPLHF. The CDR3 DNA reads as TGTGCCAGCAGCCCCGATGCGGGGAGCCATAATTCACCCCTCCACTTT.

The genes are TRBV19 and TRBJ2-2, with 10 bases aligning to TRBD1. CDR1 and CDR2 from the germline V gene are LNHDA and SQIVND (reference sequence). The CDR3 runs 17 residues. Trimming removed 10 bases from V and 7 bases from J; junction bases left unmatched: 18. The DNA of the CDR3 is TGTGCCACCCTTCGGGGCGTCGGGACAGGGGAAATCGGGGAGCTGTTTTTT. Its translation is CATLRGVGTGEIGELFF.

In this sample, this clone turned up a few times. The gene calls are TRBV3-1 (or the pseudogene TRBV3-2) and TRBJ2-1; D might be TRBD2 (6 bases). V lost 1 base and J 10 bases, leaving 11 bases between the germline ends. The CDR3 has 13 amino acids. The germline V gene encodes CDR1 LGHDT and CDR2 YNNKEL (reference sequence). The CDR3 DNA reads TGTGCCAGCAGCCAAGGAAGTGGAGGGGAGCAGTTCTTC. Translation: CASSQGSGGEQFF.

The CDR3 DNA is TGTGCCAGTAGGGGAGACAGGGGGCGGATTAACTATGGCTACACCTTC. It codes for CASRGDRGRINYGYTF. V gene TRBV19 combines with J gene TRBJ1-2, with 10 bases lining up with TRBD1. Germline CDR1 reads LNHDA; CDR2 reads SQIVND (reference sequence). The CDR3 length is 16 residues. The V segment lost 6 bases and the J segment 1 base; nucleotides outside the gene matches: 8.

This clone was observed a few times. The chain recombines TRBV9 with TRBJ1-2; 8 nucleotides match TRBD1. The V gene end was trimmed by 5 bases and the J gene end by 8 bases; junction bases not matched to a gene: 8. This CDR3 comprises 13 residues. Germline V lookup: CDR1 SGDLS, CDR2 YYNGEE. The CDR3 bases are TGTGCCAGCAGGGACAGGGACAAGGTGGGCTACACCTTC. This encodes CASRDRDKVGYTF.

This clone was seen a handful of times. The chain employs TRBV2 and TRBJ1-2, with TRBD1 matching over 8 bases. In germline, CDR1 is SNHLY, CDR2 FYNNEI. V was pared by 6 bases and J by 0 bases, with 6 bases of the junction left unmatched. The CDR3 is 15 residues long. DNA for the CDR3: TGTGCCAGCAGCCGACAGGGGCGTTCTAACTATGGCTACACCTTC. It yields the protein CASSRQGRSNYGYTF.

The chain links TRBV2 to TRBJ2-7; 11 bases are a match to TRBD1. The CDR3 is made up of 16 amino acids. The J segment lost 2 bases and the V segment lost 8 bases, leaving 11 bases of the junction unmatched. Germline assignment: CDR1 SNHLY and CDR2 FYNNEI. CDR3 sequence: CASAPRDRGGTYEQYF. The CDR3 DNA is TGTGCCAGCGCCCCGAGGGACAGGGGGGGCACCTACGAGCAGTACTTC.

The chain employs TRBV13 and TRBJ1-1; 8 bases match TRBD1. The junction had 2 bases not matched to a gene; V was cut back by 0 bases and J by 5 bases. Germline CDR1 reads PRHDT; CDR2 reads FYEKMQ (reference sequence). This CDR3 comprises 14 residues. The CDR3 nucleotides read TGTGCCAGCAGCTTAGGACAGGGGGTAACTGAAGCTTTCTTT. The encoded protein is CASSLGQGVTEAFF. Complete variable domain (other parts from reference TRBV13 and TRBJ1-1): AAGVIQSPRHLIKEKRETATLKCYPIPRHDTVYWYQQGPGQDPQFLISFYEKMQSDKGSIPDRFSAQQFSDYHSELNMSSLELGDSALYFCASSLGQGVTEAFFGQGTRLTVV.

The chain combines TRBV4-3 with TRBJ1-3, with 12 bases aligning to TRBD1. Germline values: CDR1 LGHNA, CDR2 YSLEER. The CDR3 has 20 residues. The junction had 16 bases not matched to a gene; V was cut back by 4 bases and J by 3 bases. The DNA for the CDR3 is TGCGCCAGCAGCCGAACCGCTCCGGGACAGGGGGCGACGGTTGGAAACACCATATATTTT. Its protein is CASSRTAPGQGATVGNTIYF.

The V gene is TRBV7-2, the J gene TRBJ2-1, with 8 bases aligning to TRBD2. The V gene end was trimmed by 1 base and the J gene end by 7 bases; junction bases not matched to a gene: 3. CDR3 length: 14 amino acids. Germline V CDR1 and CDR2: SGHTA, FQGNSA. This CDR3 reads CASSLGAGVNEQFF. As DNA, the CDR3 is TGTGCCAGCAGCTTAGGAGCGGGAGTTAATGAGCAGTTCTTC.

V gene TRBV6-2 or TRBV6-3 combines with J gene TRBJ1-2; perhaps TRBD1 as D (5 bases). The CDR3 length is 13 residues. Per the germline V gene, CDR1 is MNHEY and CDR2 is SVGEGT. V was pared by 1 base and J by 6 bases, with 9 bases between. The CDR3 coding sequence is TGTGCCAGCAGTTACTTCGGGGGAGATGGCTACACCTTC. This gives the protein CASSYFGGDGYTF.

The V call is TRBV10-3, the J call TRBJ2-3, with 14 bases lining up with TRBD2. Germline V CDR1 and CDR2: ENHRY, SYGVKD. The CDR3 spans 18 residues. V shed 5 bases, J shed 2 bases, and the junction held 9 bases outside the gene matches. DNA for the CDR3: TGTGCCATCAGTACTGGGACTAGCGGGAGTCGGGACACAGATACGCAGTATTTT. The encoded protein is CAISTGTSGSRDTDTQYF.

This clone was counted once. The rearrangement uses TRBV11-3 and TRBJ2-1; 9 bases map to TRBD2. This CDR3 is built from 14 residues. Germline trimming cut 5 bases from V and 5 bases from J; bases unmatched to any gene: 4. Germline CDR1 reads SGHNT; CDR2 reads YENEEA. The CDR3 is CASSTGTSHNEQFF. The CDR3 coding sequence is TGTGCCAGCAGCACAGGGACTAGCCACAATGAGCAGTTCTTC.

The chain is built from TRBV10-2 and TRBJ1-5; D not certain. From germline, CDR1 is WSHSY and CDR2 SAAADI. V was shortened by 6 bases and J by 1 base, with 7 bases between the two germline ends. CDR3 size: 13 residues. The DNA for the CDR3 is TGCGCCAGCAGACATTTGAGCAATCAGCCCCAGCATTTT. Amino acid sequence: CASRHLSNQPQHF.